A single sample is the source of the 30 T cell receptor beta chains below, sequenced in a study of blood T cells in healthy people across ages. A second roughly 6 to 11 cycle PCR used barcoded and J-beta primers. A single record per CDR3 protein comes from TCRdb applying MiXCR to the 5' RACE reads. The data show hundreds of thousands of distinct CDR3 sequences, about 24% seen once. These data were also reused for a study on T cells of mothers and their children.

Material: blood. The receptors here all came from a boy between 10 and 17 years old in good health.

The genes are TRBV28 and TRBJ2-3, with unresolved D. Trimming left V 6 bases short and J 2 bases short, with 9 bases between. This CDR3 spans 13 amino acids. Germline CDR1 MDHEN, CDR2 SYDVKM. The CDR3 loop reads CASSTPPTDTQYF. The DNA for the CDR3 is TGTGCCAGCAGCACACCTCCCACAGATACGCAGTATTTT.

The rearrangement links TRBV24-1 to TRBJ1-1, with D perhaps matching TRBD1 (5 bases). This CDR3 has 15 amino acids. Germline V CDR1 and CDR2: KGHDR, SFDVKD. V was shortened by 10 bases and J by 6 bases, with 23 bases between the two germline ends. CDR3: CATRSGDSFSAEAFF. The CDR3 DNA sequence: TGTGCCACTCGATCCGGGGACTCGTTCTCCGCTGAAGCTTTCTTT.

This sequence joins TRBV20-1 and TRBJ2-5; D possibly corresponds to TRBD1 (5 bases). V was pared by 5 bases and J by 5 bases, with 12 bases between. CDR3 length: 12 residues. Germline lookup yields CDR1 DFQATT and CDR2 SNEGSKA (reference sequence). CDR3 DNA: TGCAGTGCTCAGGGTGGTTACGAGACCCAGTACTTC. This encodes CSAQGGYETQYF.

This clonotype was seen a few times. DNA of the CDR3: TGTGCCAGCAGCGTGCCCAACACGGGGGCAGGCACCGGGGAGCTGTTTTTT. Its protein product is CASSVPNTGAGTGELFF. This chain joins TRBV9 and TRBJ2-2; either TRBD1 or TRBD2 may fit D (6 bases each). CDR1 and CDR2 (germline): SGDLS, YYNGEE. The CDR3 is 17 residues long. Trimming removed 2 bases at V and 4 bases at J, with 18 bases between.

The gene calls are TRBV9 and TRBJ2-3, with a possible D match to TRBD2 (7 bases). The CDR3 is 15 residues long. CDR1 and CDR2 from the germline V gene are SGDLS and YYNGEE. V lost 0 bases and J lost 1, with 9 bases in between. The CDR3 DNA reads as TGTGCCAGCAGCGTAGCGGGGGGCCGCACAGATACGCAGTATTTT. This codes for CASSVAGGRTDTQYF.

The table lists this clonotype with a few counts. V gene TRBV12-3 or TRBV12-4 combines with J gene TRBJ2-5; D not certain. The CDR3 spans 13 residues. V lost 1 base to trimming and J lost 1 base, with 4 bases between them. CDR3 amino acids: CASSLDIQETQYF. CDR3 coding DNA: TGTGCCAGCAGTTTAGACATCCAAGAGACCCAGTACTTC.

This clonotype was seen a handful of times. This rearrangement joins TRBV20-1 to TRBJ1-1; 9 bases align to TRBD1. Germline-derived CDR1 and CDR2 are DFQATT and SNEGSKA (reference sequence). V lost 0 bases to trimming and J lost 4 bases; unmatched junction nucleotides: 9. CDR3 size: 16 residues. CDR3 amino acids: CSARDIRTGEGTEAFF. CDR3 nucleotide sequence: TGCAGTGCTAGAGATATCAGGACAGGGGAGGGCACTGAAGCTTTCTTT.

The chain has TRBV27 and TRBJ2-3, with 10 bases aligning to TRBD2. The V segment lost 7 bases and the J segment 0 bases; nucleotides outside the gene matches: 7. From germline, CDR1 is MNHEY and CDR2 SMNVEV (reference sequence). This CDR3 contains 16 residues. The CDR3 spells CASTPLAGGSTDTQYF. The CDR3 DNA follows: TGTGCCAGCACCCCATTAGCGGGGGGTAGCACAGATACGCAGTATTTT.

This clonotype showed up just a few times. V is TRBV4-2 and J is TRBJ1-6, with 9 bases fitting TRBD1. This CDR3 region has 16 residues. CDR1 and CDR2 from the germline V gene are LGHNA and YNFKEQ. J lost 7 bases, V lost 0 bases, and 4 bases had no gene match. In DNA form, the CDR3 reads TGTGCCAGCAGCCAAGATAGGGACAGGGTAAATTCACCCCTCCACTTT. Amino acids: CASSQDRDRVNSPLHF.

This clonotype was found a few times. The genes are TRBV29-1 and TRBJ1-2; D is perhaps TRBD1 (6 bases). The V gene lost 5 bases and the J gene lost 4 bases, with 20 bases spanning the gap. The length of the CDR3 is 15 residues. Looked up from germline, CDR1 is SQVTM and CDR2 is ANQGSEA. The CDR3 is CSVLSPGQKRYGYTF. The CDR3 DNA sequence: TGCAGCGTTCTATCCCCGGGACAAAAGCGCTATGGCTACACCTTC.

In this sample, this clonotype turned up a few times. V gene TRBV2 combines with J gene TRBJ2-5; TRBD1 is a possible D gene (6 bases). This CDR3 spans 14 amino acids. Trimming took 2 bases from V and 5 from J, leaving 12 bases between them. In germline, CDR1 is SNHLY, CDR2 FYNNEI. The CDR3 DNA follows: TGTGCCAGCAGTGAACAACAGGGAGTCGAGACCCAGTACTTC. Encoded protein: CASSEQQGVETQYF.

The rearrangement links TRBV2 to TRBJ2-2; perhaps TRBD1 as D (6 bases). V lost 0 bases and J 7 bases, leaving 9 bases between the germline ends. The germline V gene has CDR1 SNHLY and CDR2 FYNNEI. This CDR3 contains 14 residues. CDR3 protein: CASSEARGYGELFF. CDR3 DNA sequence: TGTGCCAGCAGTGAAGCTAGGGGGTACGGGGAGCTGTTTTTT. Based on the CDR3 plus reference TRBV2 and TRBJ2-2, the full variable domain is EPEVTQTPSHQVTQMGQEVILRCVPISNHLYFYWYRQILGQKVEFLVSFYNNEISEKSEIFDDQFSVERPDGSNFTLKIRSTKLEDSAMYFCASSEARGYGELFFGEGSRLTVL.

This chain joins TRBV20-1 and TRBJ1-4; no clear D. Germline V gene data show CDR1 as DFQATT and CDR2 as SNEGSKA (reference sequence). The CDR3 runs 18 residues. With 0 bases removed from V and 0 bases from J, the gap between germline ends came to 17 bases. The CDR3 nucleotides read TGCAGTGCTAGAGATGGAAGGTTACTTCGTGCAACTAATGAAAAACTGTTTTTT. It is translated as CSARDGRLLRATNEKLFF.

This chain uses TRBV4-1 with TRBJ2-1; D might be TRBD2 (6 bases). This CDR3 region has 18 residues. Germline V gene sequence: CDR1 MGHRA, CDR2 YSYEKL. V shed 1 base and J shed 3 bases, with 19 bases lying between them. The CDR3 reads CASSQANLAMFIYNEQFF. CDR3 nucleotide sequence: TGCGCCAGCAGCCAAGCAAACCTAGCGATGTTCATCTACAATGAGCAGTTCTTC.

The gene calls are TRBV20-1 and TRBJ2-7, with 9 bases fitting TRBD2. This CDR3 is 14 amino acids long. CDR1 is DFQATT, CDR2 SNEGSKA, per germline (reference sequence). The ends lost 5 bases at V and 1 base at J; junction bases unmatched: 6. This chain's CDR3 is CSASSGTPSYEQYV. The CDR3, as DNA: TGCAGTGCTTCTAGCGGGACCCCTTCCTACGAGCAGTACGTC.

The V call is TRBV5-1, the J call TRBJ1-4, with D perhaps TRBD1 (5 bases). CDR3 length: 13 amino acids. From germline, CDR1 is SGHRS and CDR2 YFSETQ. The V end lost 5 bases, the J end lost 5 bases, and 10 bases lay between the germline ends. The CDR3 DNA follows: TGCGCCAGCAGGCTGGGGCAGAATGAAAAACTGTTTTTT. Protein sequence: CASRLGQNEKLFF.

This clonotype came up a few times. At one end, the junction sequence differs from germline, possibly due to a read error. The chain employs TRBV15 and TRBJ1-5; tentatively, D is TRBD1 (6 bases). This CDR3 has 15 amino acids. Germline lookup yields CDR1 LNHNV and CDR2 YYDKDF (reference sequence). This CDR3 reads CATSRGTERLQPQHF. CDR3 bases: TGTGCCACCAGCAGAGGGACAGAAAGGCTACAGCCACAGCATTTT. Looking up the rest from reference TRBV15 and TRBJ1-5 gives the full variable domain: DAMVIQNPRYQVTQFGKPVTLSCSQTLNHNVMYWYQQKSSQAPKLLFHYYDKDFNNEADTPDNFQSRRPNTSFCFLDIRSPGLGDTAMYLCATSRGTERLQPQHFGDGTRLSIL.

This clonotype was detected a few times. Mismatch with germline at one junction end may stem from a read error. This chain connects TRBV20-1 to TRBJ2-4; 8 bases map to TRBD1. CDR3 length equals 14 residues. Germline values: CDR1 DFQATT, CDR2 SNEGSKA (reference sequence). The DNA for the CDR3 is TGCAGTGCTACGACAGGGGACGCCAAAAACATTCAGCACTTC. Its translation is CSATTGDAKNIQHF.

The chain uses TRBV19 and TRBJ2-6; D could derive from TRBD1 or TRBD2 (5 bases each). Trimming left V 4 bases short and J 0 bases short, with 7 bases between. This CDR3 contains 15 residues. CDR1 and CDR2 (germline): LNHDA, SQIVND (reference sequence). This CDR3 is CASSKGSSGANVLTF. CDR3 nucleotides: TGTGCCAGTAGTAAGGGGAGCTCTGGGGCCAACGTCCTGACTTTC.

The rearrangement joins TRBV6-2 or TRBV6-3 to TRBJ2-5; D could derive from TRBD1 or TRBD2 (6 bases each). Germline values: CDR1 MNHEY, CDR2 SVGEGT. V lost 0 bases, J lost 4 bases, and 12 bases lay in between. CDR3 length: 15 residues. CDR3 protein: CASSYSGGSGETQYF. In nucleotides, the CDR3 is TGTGCCAGCAGTTACTCCGGGGGCTCGGGAGAGACCCAGTACTTC.

This rearrangement joins TRBV6-2 or TRBV6-3 to TRBJ1-1; weak D call: TRBD1 (6 bases). This CDR3 is 11 amino acids long. The V gene lost 6 bases and the J gene lost 5 bases, with 7 bases spanning the gap. Germline lookup yields CDR1 MNHEY and CDR2 SVGEGT. CDR3 DNA sequence: TGTGCCAGCAGAGACAGGACTGAAGCTTTCTTT. Its translation: CASRDRTEAFF.

Comment on this clonotype: This could be a read error, since a much larger clone is one nucleotide away. V usage is TRBV30 and J usage is TRBJ2-5; no clear D. TRBJ2-1 explains the end of the DNA better; the J call may be wrong. Germline CDR1 reads GTSNPN; CDR2 reads SVGIG (reference sequence). The CDR3 covers 11 residues. The CDR3 loop reads CAWSAKYEQFF. Written as DNA, the CDR3 is TGTGCCTGGAGTGCAAAGTATGAGCAGTTCTTC.

The V call is TRBV5-1, the J call TRBJ2-7; TRBD2 agrees at 8 bases. Germline V gene data show CDR1 as SGHRS and CDR2 as YFSETQ. The trim removed 3 bases at V and 5 bases at J, leaving 13 bases unmatched. CDR3 size: 16 residues. CDR3 in amino acids: CASSSGMTAGVDEQYF. DNA for the CDR3: TGCGCCAGCAGCTCGGGCATGACAGCGGGGGTGGACGAGCAGTACTTC.

The J gene is TRBJ1-1, the V gene TRBV12-3 or TRBV12-4; D remains unclear. Trimming left V 7 bases short and J 5 bases short, with 14 bases between. The CDR3 consists of 13 residues. The CDR3 here is CASISIVGTEAFF. The CDR3 nucleotides are TGTGCCAGCATAAGCATTGTGGGAACTGAAGCTTTCTTT.

The chain is built from TRBV18 and TRBJ1-2; D may be TRBD1 (5 bases). Trimming removed 0 bases from V and 4 bases from J, with 9 bases in between. There are 14 residues in the CDR3. CDR1 and CDR2 from the germline V gene are KGHSH and LQKENI. CDR3 sequence reads: CASSPPTGGYGYTF. The CDR3 coding sequence is TGTGCCAGCTCACCACCGACGGGGGGCTATGGCTACACCTTC.

This clonotype was observed a few times. The chain uses TRBV27 and TRBJ2-1; TRBD2 aligns across 8 bases. The germline gives CDR1 MNHEY, CDR2 SMNVEV (reference sequence). CDR3 length equals 16 residues. Unmatched junction bases numbered 5, after V lost 3 bases and J lost 1 base. For the CDR3, the DNA is TGTGCCAGCAGTTTTTCCGCGGGGGGTTCCTACAATGAGCAGTTCTTC. Protein: CASSFSAGGSYNEQFF.

The chain couples TRBV20-1 to TRBJ2-3; D is unresolved. The CDR3 is 17 residues long. CDR1 and CDR2 from the germline V gene are DFQATT and SNEGSKA (reference sequence). V lost 6 bases to trimming and J lost 0 bases, with 22 bases between them. The CDR3 reads CSANNVNLDGSTDTQYF. Written as DNA, the CDR3 is TGCAGTGCCAATAACGTAAATCTGGACGGGAGCACAGATACGCAGTATTTT.

This clonotype occurred a few times. The rearrangement links TRBV7-2 to TRBJ1-5; no clear D. Germline V gives CDR1 SGHTA, CDR2 FQGNSA. The CDR3 contains 13 residues. V lost 1 base, J lost 6 bases, and 7 bases lay in between. The CDR3 reads CASSLGWGQPQHF. For the CDR3, the DNA is TGTGCCAGCAGCTTAGGTTGGGGTCAGCCCCAGCATTTT.

In DNA form, the CDR3 reads TGCAGTCCGGGACTAGCGGGGGGGGCAGAGACCCAGTACTTC. It yields the protein CSPGLAGGAETQYF. The chain employs TRBV20-1 and TRBJ2-5; 16 bases are shared with TRBD2. There are 14 residues in the CDR3. Looked up from germline, CDR1 is DFQATT and CDR2 is SNEGSKA (reference sequence). V was pared by 8 bases and J by 4 bases, with 4 bases of the junction left unmatched.

This clonotype was observed a handful of times. This rearrangement joins TRBV9 to TRBJ2-1, with TRBD2 identical over 12 bases. The CDR3 length is 14 residues. Germline-derived CDR1 and CDR2 are SGDLS and YYNGEE. After removal of 3 bases from V and 6 bases from J, the junction contained 1 base not matched to a gene. CDR3 nucleotide sequence: TGTGCCAGCAGCGCTAGCGGGAGGGCCAATGAGCAGTTCTTC. This translates into CASSASGRANEQFF.